The 17 T cell receptor beta chains below come from one sample, sequenced in a study of blood T cell repertoires in COVID-19. The table came from immunoSEQ multiplex PCR; TCRdb's copy has only in-frame clones and leaves some out. The sample contains 290,000 or so clones, around 83% of which appear only once. Sequencing input: PBMCs or T cells enriched from blood (not recorded which). These receptors all stem from a man in his forties who had been exposed to COVID-19.

The chain combines TRBV6-4 with TRBJ2-7; tentatively, D is TRBD2 (5 bases). The V and J ends lost 8 bases and 2 bases respectively, with 7 bases between them. Germline values: CDR1 MRHNA, CDR2 SNTAGT. The CDR3 length is 11 residues. CDR3 DNA sequence: TGTGCCAGCGGGAGCCCCTACGAGCAGTACTTC. Amino acids: CASGSPYEQYF.

The rearrangement uses TRBV9 and TRBJ1-5; 8 positions agree with TRBD1. V was pared by 5 bases and J by 9 bases, with 7 bases of the junction left unmatched. The CDR3 is 13 amino acids. The germline V gene has CDR1 SGDLS and CDR2 YYNGEE. The chain's CDR3 is CASSRDRFGPQHF. Here the CDR3 DNA reads TGTGCCAGCAGTAGGGACAGGTTCGGGCCCCAGCATTTT.

V gene TRBV19 combines with J gene TRBJ1-1; 7 positions match TRBD1. Trimming at V came to 9 bases and at J to 4 bases, leaving 23 bases not matched to a gene. This CDR3 has 18 amino acids. Germline values: CDR1 LNHDA, CDR2 SQIVND (reference sequence). CDR3 nucleotide sequence: TGTGCCAGCCGCCATTATAACAGGGGCGAGGGGAGAGTCACTGAAGCTTTCTTT. This gives the protein CASRHYNRGEGRVTEAFF.

The chain links TRBV15 to TRBJ1-3; no clear D gene. CDR1 and CDR2 (germline): LNHNV, YYDKDF (reference sequence). The CDR3 spans 16 residues. Trimming pared 1 base from V and 0 bases from J, leaving 10 bases between. This CDR3 is CATSRGGTNSGNTIYF. The CDR3 DNA reads TGTGCCACCAGCAGAGGCGGTACTAACTCTGGAAACACCATATATTTT.

This chain links TRBV2 with TRBJ1-2; D gene uncertain. Trimming stripped 3 bases from V and 9 bases from J, with 11 bases between. Germline V CDR1 and CDR2: SNHLY, FYNNEI. The CDR3 runs 12 residues. The CDR3, as DNA: TGTGCCAGCAGTGACACGACTTATCGCTACACCTTC. As protein: CASSDTTYRYTF. Complete variable domain (other parts from reference TRBV2 and TRBJ1-2): EPEVTQTPSHQVTQMGQEVILRCVPISNHLYFYWYRQILGQKVEFLVSFYNNEISEKSEIFDDQFSVERPDGSNFTLKIRSTKLEDSAMYFCASSDTTYRYTFGSGTRLTVV.

The chain couples TRBV27 to TRBJ2-7; 9 nucleotides agree with TRBD1. After removal of 5 bases from V and 2 bases from J, the junction contained 4 bases not matched to a gene. CDR1 is MNHEY and CDR2 is SMNVEV in the germline V gene (reference sequence). This CDR3 is built from 14 residues. CDR3 DNA sequence: TGTGCCAGCAGTACCCGACAGGGGGCCTACGAGCAGTACTTC. This translates into CASSTRQGAYEQYF.

With respect to this clone: Sequence at one end of the junction differs from germline and may be a read error. The V and J genes are TRBV5-4 and TRBJ2-1; 9 nucleotides match TRBD2. Germline loops: CDR1 SGHNT, CDR2 YYREEE (reference sequence). CDR3 size: 15 residues. As DNA, the CDR3 is TGTGCCAGCAGTTTGGCAGCGGGAGGAGGGGATGAGCAGTTCTTC. It translates to CASSLAAGGGDEQFF.

The genes are TRBV27 and TRBJ2-7, with 8 bases that match TRBD1. The V segment lost 5 bases and the J segment 5 bases; nucleotides outside the gene matches: 11. The germline V gene has CDR1 MNHEY and CDR2 SMNVEV (reference sequence). The CDR3 is 15 residues long. The CDR3 region is CASSLTGTGIDEQYF. In DNA, the CDR3 is TGTGCCAGCAGTCTTACCGGGACAGGTATCGACGAGCAGTACTTC.

V and J are TRBV9 and TRBJ2-2, with TRBD1 matching 7 bases. V lost 3 bases, J lost 3 bases, and 5 bases stayed unmatched. The CDR3 sequence is 15 residues long. CDR1 is SGDLS, CDR2 YYNGEE, per germline. The chain's CDR3 is CASSARDRHTGELFF. The CDR3 DNA reads as TGTGCCAGCAGCGCCCGGGACAGACACACCGGGGAGCTGTTTTTT. Based on the CDR3 plus reference TRBV9 and TRBJ2-2, the full variable domain is DSGVTQTPKHLITATGQRVTLRCSPRSGDLSVYWYQQSLDQGLQFLIQYYNGEERAKGNILERFSAQQFPDLHSELNLSSLELGDSALYFCASSARDRHTGELFFGEGSRLTVL.

The rearrangement uses TRBV11-1 and TRBJ2-1; possible D gene TRBD1, 5 bases. CDR1 SGHAT and CDR2 FQDESV come from the germline V gene (reference sequence). The V end lost 5 bases, the J end lost 3 bases, and 14 bases lay between the germline ends. The CDR3 extends over 15 amino acids. CDR3 amino acids: CASSRGHSDYNEQFF. Written as DNA, the CDR3 is TGTGCCAGCAGCCGTGGACACTCCGACTACAATGAGCAGTTCTTC.

The chain couples TRBV4-2 to TRBJ2-1; possibly TRBD2 for D (5 bases). In germline, CDR1 is LGHNA, CDR2 YNFKEQ. Trimming took 0 bases from V and 3 from J, leaving 9 bases between them. This CDR3 region has 15 residues. The CDR3 sequence: CASSQESSGYNEQFF. Here the CDR3 DNA reads TGTGCCAGCAGCCAAGAGTCCAGCGGCTACAATGAGCAGTTCTTC.

The J gene is TRBJ1-3, the V gene TRBV4-1; D unclear. With 4 bases removed from V and 0 bases from J, the gap between germline ends came to 7 bases. Germline CDR1 reads MGHRA; CDR2 reads YSYEKL. CDR3 length equals 14 residues. In DNA, the CDR3 is TGCGCCAGCAGCCCCTTCTTCTCTGGAAACACCATATATTTT. It specifies CASSPFFSGNTIYF.

On this clone: At the DNA level, this CDR3 is encoded by other sequences in the same sample as well. CDR3 sequence: CASSLGRGTEAFF. DNA for the CDR3: TGTGCCAGCAGTTTGGGCAGGGGGACTGAAGCTTTCTTT. This rearrangement joins TRBV12-3 or TRBV12-4 to TRBJ1-1, with 7 nucleotides matching TRBD1. V lost 3 bases, J lost 5 bases, and 3 bases stayed unmatched. This CDR3 contains 13 residues.

The chain combines TRBV5-1 with TRBJ2-7, with 8 bases fitting TRBD1. V was pared by 3 bases and J by 7 bases, with 12 bases of the junction left unmatched. CDR1 and CDR2 (germline): SGHRS, YFSETQ. This CDR3 contains 15 residues. CDR3 amino acids: CASSYIGQGKGEQYF. The CDR3 DNA sequence: TGCGCCAGCAGCTATATCGGACAGGGAAAAGGGGAGCAGTACTTC.

The chain links TRBV6-5 to TRBJ1-2; 7 bases line up with TRBD1. The V segment lost 7 bases and the J segment 4 bases; nucleotides outside the gene matches: 9. The CDR3 has 14 amino acids. Germline V CDR1 and CDR2: MNHEY, SVGAGI. The CDR3: CASIRPGQIYGYTF. The CDR3 DNA sequence: TGTGCCAGCATTCGTCCGGGACAGATCTATGGCTACACCTTC.

This clone is labeled medium-sized. CDR3 in DNA: TGTGCCAGTAGTCTCCGGTCCCACTACGAGCAGTACTTC. Its protein is CASSLRSHYEQYF. The rearrangement joins TRBV19 to TRBJ2-7; D is undetermined. Germline assignment: CDR1 LNHDA and CDR2 SQIVND (reference sequence). V lost 5 bases, J lost 3 bases, and 11 bases lay in between. The length of the CDR3 is 13 residues. The variable domain in full, completed from reference TRBV19 and TRBJ2-7, reads DGGITQSPKYLFRKEGQNVTLSCEQNLNHDAMYWYRQDPGQGLRLIYYSQIVNDFQKGDIAEGYSVSREKKESFPLTVTSAQKNPTAFYLCASSLRSHYEQYFGPGTRLTVT.

The chain carries TRBV10-1 and TRBJ2-1; 7 bases are shared with TRBD2. The germline gives CDR1 WNHNN, CDR2 SYGVQD (reference sequence). The V and J ends lost 4 bases and 6 bases, in that order; junction bases with no gene match: 3. This CDR3 is 13 amino acids long. CDR3: CASSAGGGNEQFF. In DNA, the CDR3 is TGCGCCAGCAGTGCTGGGGGGGGCAATGAGCAGTTCTTC.